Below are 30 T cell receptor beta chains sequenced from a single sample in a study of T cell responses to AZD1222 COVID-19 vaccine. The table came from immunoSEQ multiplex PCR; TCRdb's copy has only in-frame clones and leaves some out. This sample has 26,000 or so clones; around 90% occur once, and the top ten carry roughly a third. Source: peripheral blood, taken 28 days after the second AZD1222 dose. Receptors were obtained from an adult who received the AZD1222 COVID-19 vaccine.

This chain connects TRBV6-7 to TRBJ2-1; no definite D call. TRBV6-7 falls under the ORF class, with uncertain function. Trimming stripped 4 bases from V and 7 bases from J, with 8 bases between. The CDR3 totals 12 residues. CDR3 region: CASSSNLNEQFF. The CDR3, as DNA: TGTGCCAGCAGTTCAAATCTTAATGAGCAGTTCTTC.

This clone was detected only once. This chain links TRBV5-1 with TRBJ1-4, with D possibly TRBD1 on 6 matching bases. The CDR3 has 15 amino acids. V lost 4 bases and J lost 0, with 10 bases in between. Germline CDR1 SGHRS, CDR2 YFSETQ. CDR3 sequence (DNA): TGCGCCAGCAGCGTGGACAGTGCAACTAATGAAAAACTGTTTTTT. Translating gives CASSVDSATNEKLFF.

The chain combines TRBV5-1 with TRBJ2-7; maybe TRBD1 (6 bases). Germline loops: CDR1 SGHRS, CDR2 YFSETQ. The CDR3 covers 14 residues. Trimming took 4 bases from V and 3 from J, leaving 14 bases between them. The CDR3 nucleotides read TGCGCCAGCAGCCTGGGGGCCGTAGGCTACGAGCAGTACTTC. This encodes CASSLGAVGYEQYF.

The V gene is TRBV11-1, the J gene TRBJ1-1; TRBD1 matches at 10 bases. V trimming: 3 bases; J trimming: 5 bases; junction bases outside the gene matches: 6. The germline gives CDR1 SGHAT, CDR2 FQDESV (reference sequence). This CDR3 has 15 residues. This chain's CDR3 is CASSFRDRGGTEAFF. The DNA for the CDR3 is TGTGCCAGCAGCTTCCGGGACAGGGGAGGTACTGAAGCTTTCTTT.

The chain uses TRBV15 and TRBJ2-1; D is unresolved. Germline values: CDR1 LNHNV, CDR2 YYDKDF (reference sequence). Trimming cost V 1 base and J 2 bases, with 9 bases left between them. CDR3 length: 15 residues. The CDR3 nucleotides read TGTGCCACCAGCAGAGGCCGGGCGGCCTACAATGAGCAGTTCTTC. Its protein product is CATSRGRAAYNEQFF.

The CDR3 loop reads CASSLASSGSGNTIYF. CDR3 sequence (DNA): TGCGCCAGCAGCTTGGCCTCGTCAGGCTCTGGAAACACCATATATTTT. The chain has TRBV5-1 and TRBJ1-3; D remains ambiguous. The V gene's germline CDR1 is SGHRS and CDR2 YFSETQ. V was cut by 0 bases and J by 0 bases, with 10 bases left in between. The CDR3 is 16 amino acids.

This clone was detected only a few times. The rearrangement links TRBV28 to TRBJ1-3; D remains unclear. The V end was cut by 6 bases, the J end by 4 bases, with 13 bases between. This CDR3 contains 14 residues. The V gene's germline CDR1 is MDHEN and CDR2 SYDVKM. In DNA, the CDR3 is TGTGCCAGCAGCCCCCTAACCGCGGGAAACACCATATATTTT. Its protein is CASSPLTAGNTIYF.

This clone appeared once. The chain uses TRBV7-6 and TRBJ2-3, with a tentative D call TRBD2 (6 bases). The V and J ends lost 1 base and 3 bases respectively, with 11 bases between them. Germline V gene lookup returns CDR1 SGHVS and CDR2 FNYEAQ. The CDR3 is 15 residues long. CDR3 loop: CASSLVGGETDTQYF. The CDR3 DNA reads TGTGCCAGCAGCTTAGTCGGGGGAGAAACAGATACGCAGTATTTT.

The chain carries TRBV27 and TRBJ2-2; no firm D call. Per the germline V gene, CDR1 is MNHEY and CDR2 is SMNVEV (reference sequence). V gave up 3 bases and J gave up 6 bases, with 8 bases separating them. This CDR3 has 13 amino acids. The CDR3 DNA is TGTGCCAGCAGTTTTAATTTTGCCGGGGAGCTGTTTTTT. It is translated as CASSFNFAGELFF.

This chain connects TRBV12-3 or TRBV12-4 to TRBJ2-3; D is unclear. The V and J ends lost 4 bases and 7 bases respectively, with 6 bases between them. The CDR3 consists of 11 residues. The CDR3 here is CASSSLYTQYF. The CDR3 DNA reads TGTGCCAGCAGTTCTTTGTATACGCAGTATTTT.

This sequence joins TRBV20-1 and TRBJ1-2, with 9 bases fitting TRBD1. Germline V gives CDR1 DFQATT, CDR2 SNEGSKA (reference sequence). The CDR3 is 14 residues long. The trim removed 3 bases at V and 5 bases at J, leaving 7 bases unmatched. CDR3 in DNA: TGCAGTGCTAGTCCAGGACAGGGGTTTTATGGCTACACCTTC. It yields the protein CSASPGQGFYGYTF.

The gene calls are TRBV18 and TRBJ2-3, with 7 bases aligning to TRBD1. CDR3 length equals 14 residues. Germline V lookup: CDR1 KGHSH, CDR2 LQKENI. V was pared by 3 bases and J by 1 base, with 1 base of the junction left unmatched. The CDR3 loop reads CASSPGQGTDTQYF. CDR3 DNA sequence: TGTGCCAGCTCACCCGGACAGGGCACAGATACGCAGTATTTT.

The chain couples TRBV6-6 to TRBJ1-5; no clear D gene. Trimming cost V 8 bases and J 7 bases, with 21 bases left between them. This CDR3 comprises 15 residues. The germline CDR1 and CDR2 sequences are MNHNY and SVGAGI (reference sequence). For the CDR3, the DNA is TGTGCCAGCCTACCAACGGCCGGAGGGCAACAGCCCCAGCATTTT. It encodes CASLPTAGGQQPQHF.

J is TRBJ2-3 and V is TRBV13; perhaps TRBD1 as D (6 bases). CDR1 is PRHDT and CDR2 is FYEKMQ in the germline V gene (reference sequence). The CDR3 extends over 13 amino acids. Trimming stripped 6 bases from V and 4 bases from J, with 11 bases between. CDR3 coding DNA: TGTGCCAGCAGAAAACAGGGATCAGATACGCAGTATTTT. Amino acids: CASRKQGSDTQYF.

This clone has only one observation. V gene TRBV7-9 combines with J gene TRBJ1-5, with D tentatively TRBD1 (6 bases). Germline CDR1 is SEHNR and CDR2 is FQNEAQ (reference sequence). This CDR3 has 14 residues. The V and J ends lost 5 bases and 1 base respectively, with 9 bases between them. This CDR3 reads CASSNDRSNQPQHF. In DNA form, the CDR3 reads TGTGCCAGCAGCAATGACAGGAGCAATCAGCCCCAGCATTTT.

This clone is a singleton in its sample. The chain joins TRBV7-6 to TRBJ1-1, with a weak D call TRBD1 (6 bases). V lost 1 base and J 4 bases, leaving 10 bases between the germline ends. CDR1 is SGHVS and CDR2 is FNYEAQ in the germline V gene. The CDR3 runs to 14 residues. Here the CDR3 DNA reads TGTGCCAGCAGCTTAGATGTAGGGGGCACTGAAGCTTTCTTT. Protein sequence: CASSLDVGGTEAFF. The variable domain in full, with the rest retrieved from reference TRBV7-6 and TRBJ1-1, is GAGVSQSPRYKVTKRGQDVALRCDPISGHVSLYWYRQALGQGPEFLTYFNYEAQQDKSGLPNDRFSAERPEGSISTLTIQRTEQRDSAMYRCASSLDVGGTEAFFGQGTRLTVV.

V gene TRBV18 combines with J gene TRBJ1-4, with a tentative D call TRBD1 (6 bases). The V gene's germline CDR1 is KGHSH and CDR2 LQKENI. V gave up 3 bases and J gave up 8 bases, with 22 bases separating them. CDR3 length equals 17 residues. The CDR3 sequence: CASSPTGSATHLEKLFF. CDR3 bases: TGTGCCAGCTCACCGACAGGCTCGGCAACCCATTTGGAAAAACTGTTTTTT.

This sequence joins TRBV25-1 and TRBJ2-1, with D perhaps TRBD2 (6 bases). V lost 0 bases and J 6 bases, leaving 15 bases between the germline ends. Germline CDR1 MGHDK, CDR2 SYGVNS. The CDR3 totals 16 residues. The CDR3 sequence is CASSEYRRGLFNEQFF. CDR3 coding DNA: TGTGCCAGCAGTGAATATAGACGGGGACTCTTCAATGAGCAGTTCTTC.

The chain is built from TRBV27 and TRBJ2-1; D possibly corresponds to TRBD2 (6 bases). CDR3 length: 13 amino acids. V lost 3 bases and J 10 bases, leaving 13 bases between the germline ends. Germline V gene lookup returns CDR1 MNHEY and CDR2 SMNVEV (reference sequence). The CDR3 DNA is TGTGCCAGCAGTTTTCGGGAGCAACACGAGCAGTTCTTC. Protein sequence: CASSFREQHEQFF.

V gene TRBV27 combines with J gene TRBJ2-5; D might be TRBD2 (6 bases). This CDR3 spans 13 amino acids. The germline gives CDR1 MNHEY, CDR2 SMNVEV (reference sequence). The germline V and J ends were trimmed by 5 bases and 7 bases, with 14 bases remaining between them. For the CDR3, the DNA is TGTGCCAGCAGTGGGACTGGGGCTGGGACCCAGTACTTC. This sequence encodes CASSGTGAGTQYF.

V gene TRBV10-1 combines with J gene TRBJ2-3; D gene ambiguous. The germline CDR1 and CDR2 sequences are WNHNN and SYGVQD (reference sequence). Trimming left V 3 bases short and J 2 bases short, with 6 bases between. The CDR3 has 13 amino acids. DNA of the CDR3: TGCGCCAGCAGTGATTCGAACACAGATACGCAGTATTTT. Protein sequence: CASSDSNTDTQYF.

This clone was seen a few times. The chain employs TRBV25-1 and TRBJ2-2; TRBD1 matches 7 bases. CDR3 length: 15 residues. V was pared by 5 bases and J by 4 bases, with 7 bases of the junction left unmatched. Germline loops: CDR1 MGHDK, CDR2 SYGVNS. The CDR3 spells CASSTTGMGTGELFF. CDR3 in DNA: TGTGCCAGCAGTACGACAGGGATGGGCACCGGGGAGCTGTTTTTT.

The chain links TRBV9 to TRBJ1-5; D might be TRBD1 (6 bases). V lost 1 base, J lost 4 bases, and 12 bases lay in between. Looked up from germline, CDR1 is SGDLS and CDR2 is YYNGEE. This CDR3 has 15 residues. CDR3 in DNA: TGTGCCAGCAGCGTATCGGGGGGGGCTAATCAGCCCCAGCATTTT. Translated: CASSVSGGANQPQHF.

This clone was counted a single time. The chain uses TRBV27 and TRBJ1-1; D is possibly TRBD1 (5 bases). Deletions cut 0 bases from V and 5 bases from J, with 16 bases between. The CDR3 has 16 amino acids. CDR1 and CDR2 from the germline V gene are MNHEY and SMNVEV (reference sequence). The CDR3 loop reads CASSLSWAGPGTEAFF. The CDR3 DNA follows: TGTGCCAGCAGTTTATCTTGGGCGGGGCCGGGTACTGAAGCTTTCTTT.

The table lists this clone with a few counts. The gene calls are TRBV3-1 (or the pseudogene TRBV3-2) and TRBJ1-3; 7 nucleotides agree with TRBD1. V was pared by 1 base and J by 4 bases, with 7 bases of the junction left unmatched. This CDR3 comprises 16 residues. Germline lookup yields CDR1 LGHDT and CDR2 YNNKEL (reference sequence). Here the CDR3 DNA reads TGTGCCAGCAGCCAAGGTACAGGGGTTTACGGAAACACCATATATTTT. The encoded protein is CASSQGTGVYGNTIYF.

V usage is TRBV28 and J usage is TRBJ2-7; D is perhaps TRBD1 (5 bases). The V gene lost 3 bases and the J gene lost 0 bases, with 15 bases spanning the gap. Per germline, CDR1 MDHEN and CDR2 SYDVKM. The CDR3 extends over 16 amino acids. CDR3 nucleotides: TGTGCCAGCAGTTTGCAGGGTGCAGCCAACTCCTACGAGCAGTACTTC. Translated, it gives CASSLQGAANSYEQYF.

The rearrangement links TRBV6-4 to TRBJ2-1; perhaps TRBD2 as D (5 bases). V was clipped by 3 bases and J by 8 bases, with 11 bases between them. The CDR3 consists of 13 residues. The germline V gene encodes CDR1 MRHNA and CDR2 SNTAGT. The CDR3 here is CASSEGSVDEQFF. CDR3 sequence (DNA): TGTGCCAGCAGTGAAGGTAGCGTGGATGAGCAGTTCTTC.

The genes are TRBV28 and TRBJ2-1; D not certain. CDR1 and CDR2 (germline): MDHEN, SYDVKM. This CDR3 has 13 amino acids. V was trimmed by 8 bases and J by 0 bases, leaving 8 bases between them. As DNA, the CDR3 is TGTGCCAGCTATGGCGGCTCCTACAATGAGCAGTTCTTC. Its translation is CASYGGSYNEQFF.

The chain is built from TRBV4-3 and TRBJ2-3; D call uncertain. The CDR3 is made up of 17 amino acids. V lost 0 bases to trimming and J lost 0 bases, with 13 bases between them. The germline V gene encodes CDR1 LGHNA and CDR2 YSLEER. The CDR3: CASSQDIGTSSTDTQYF. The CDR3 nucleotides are TGCGCCAGCAGCCAAGATATCGGAACTTCTAGCACAGATACGCAGTATTTT.

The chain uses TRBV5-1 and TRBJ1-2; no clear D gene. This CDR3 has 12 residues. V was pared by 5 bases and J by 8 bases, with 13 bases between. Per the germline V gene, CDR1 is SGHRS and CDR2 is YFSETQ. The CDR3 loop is CASSQDHGGYTF. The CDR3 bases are TGCGCCAGCAGTCAAGACCATGGAGGCTACACCTTC.